Listed below are T cell receptor beta chains from one sample, sequenced in a study of beta chain features in type 1 diabetes. Only in-frame clones appear in the TCRdb table, and some are missing; sequencing was by immunoSEQ multiplex PCR. The sample consists of about 260,000 clones, approximately 70% of them appearing once. Sequenced sample: naive CD4+ T cells from blood. All receptors come from a man under 40 in good health. Both conserved end residues are part of each CDR3. D genes are given only for firm matches. Clone size is given for some rows only: seen once, a few or many times, or a class if the clone is expanded.

clone_size	v_call	d_call	j_call	cdr3_nt	cdr3_aa
.	TRBV23-1	.	TRBJ1-4	TGCGCCAGCAGGGACGGTCGTAAGAATGAAAAACTGTTTTTT	CASRDGRKNEKLFF
.	TRBV30	.	TRBJ2-7	TGTGCCTGGAGTGTAGCAGGTCTCAACGAGCAGTACTTC	CAWSVAGLNEQYF
.	TRBV2	TRBD2	TRBJ2-5	TGTGCCAGCAGTGCAGCGGGGTCTACACAAGAGACCCAGTACTTC	CASSAAGSTQETQYF
.	TRBV10-3	.	TRBJ1-6	TGTGGCACGAGGGAGTCTGGATCACCCCTCCACTTT	CGTRESGSPLHF
.	TRBV18	.	TRBJ2-3	TGTGCCAGCTCACCACGGCTTTCCACAGATACGCAGTATTTT	CASSPRLSTDTQYF
.	TRBV30	TRBD1	TRBJ2-3	TGTGCCTCCTTGGACAGGGGATGGGCAGATACGCAGTATTTT	CASLDRGWADTQYF
few	TRBV18	.	TRBJ1-5	TGTGCCACCGCCCAGGGAGGGCAGGGCAATCAGCCCCAGCATTTT	CATAQGGQGNQPQHF
once	TRBV20-1	.	TRBJ2-5	TGCAGTGTTGAGGACCAAGAGACCCAGTACTTC	CSVEDQETQYF
.	TRBV7-9	TRBD1	TRBJ2-3	TGTGCCAGCAGCCGTGGACAGGGGCTTACAGATACGCAGTATTTT	CASSRGQGLTDTQYF
few	TRBV29-1	.	TRBJ2-1	TGCAGCGCACTTGGCTATAATGAGCAGTTCTTC	CSALGYNEQFF